This TCR beta chain was found in a study of blood T cell repertoires in COVID-19. Study-level background: Donors in the United States, Italy and Spain gave samples during acute or convalescent COVID-19. T cells, B-cell-depleted T cells, or PBMCs provided the cDNA or gDNA that served as material.

How the authors handled the data: By means of reference gene primer amplification, nucleated cell counts were estimated. Using immunoSEQ multiplex PCR, the repertoire was profiled, and TCRdb retains in-frame clones only, with some absent. That table is the source of V, J and clone size, and D and trimming were worked out from the DNA. The sample includes tens of thousands of clones, 70% to 90% of them seen just once. In germline, CDR1 is SGHRS, CDR2 YFSETQ. This CDR3 comprises 16 residues. V was trimmed by 2 bases and J by 5 bases, leaving 16 bases between them. V gene TRBV5-1 combines with J gene TRBJ2-2; D is perhaps TRBD1 (6 bases). This sequence was found in a human donor in a cohort sampled during active COVID-19. The specimen sequenced was peripheral blood. The CDR3 spells CASSFSSGARTGELFF. Here the CDR3 DNA reads TGCGCCAGCAGCTTTTCGTCAGGGGCAAGAACCGGGGAGCTGTTTTTT.